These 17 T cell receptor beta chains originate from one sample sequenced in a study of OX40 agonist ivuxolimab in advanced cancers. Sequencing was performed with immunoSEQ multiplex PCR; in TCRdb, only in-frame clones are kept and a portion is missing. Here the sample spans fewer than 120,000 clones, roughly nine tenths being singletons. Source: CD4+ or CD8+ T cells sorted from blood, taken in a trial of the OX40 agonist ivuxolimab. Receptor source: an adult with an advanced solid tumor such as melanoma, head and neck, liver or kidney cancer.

The CDR3 loop reads CASSMGPNTGELFF. The CDR3 DNA reads as TGTGCCAGTAGTATGGGGCCCAACACCGGGGAGCTGTTTTTT. The chain links TRBV19 to TRBJ2-2, with TRBD1 as a possible D gene (5 bases). The germline V and J ends were trimmed by 3 bases and 2 bases, with 7 bases remaining between them. This CDR3 spans 14 amino acids. Per germline, CDR1 LNHDA and CDR2 SQIVND (reference sequence).

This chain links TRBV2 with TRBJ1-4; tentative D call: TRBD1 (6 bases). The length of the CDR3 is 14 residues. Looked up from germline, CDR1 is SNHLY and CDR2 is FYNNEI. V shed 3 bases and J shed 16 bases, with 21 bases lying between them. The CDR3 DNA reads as TGTGCCAGCAGTGAGCCCCCCCCGACAGGTCGGACGTTTTTT. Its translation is CASSEPPPTGRTFF. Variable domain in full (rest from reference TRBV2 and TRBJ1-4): EPEVTQTPSHQVTQMGQEVILRCVPISNHLYFYWYRQILGQKVEFLVSFYNNEISEKSEIFDDQFSVERPDGSNFTLKIRSTKLEDSAMYFCASSEPPPTGRTFFGSGTQLSVL.

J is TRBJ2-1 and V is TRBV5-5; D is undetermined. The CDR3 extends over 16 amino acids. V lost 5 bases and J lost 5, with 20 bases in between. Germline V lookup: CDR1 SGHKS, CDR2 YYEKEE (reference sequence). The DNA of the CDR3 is TGTGCCAGCAGTCGCCTAACCGAATTAATCAACAATGAGCAGTTCTTC. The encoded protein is CASSRLTELINNEQFF.

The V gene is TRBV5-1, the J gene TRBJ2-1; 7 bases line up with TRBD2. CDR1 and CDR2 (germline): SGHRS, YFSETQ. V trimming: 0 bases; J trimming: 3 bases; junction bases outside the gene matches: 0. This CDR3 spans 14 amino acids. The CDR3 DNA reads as TGCGCCAGCAGCTTGGAGCGGGACTACAATGAGCAGTTCTTC. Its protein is CASSLERDYNEQFF. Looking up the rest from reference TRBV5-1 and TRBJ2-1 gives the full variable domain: KAGVTQTPRYLIKTRGQQVTLSCSPISGHRSVSWYQQTPGQGLQFLFEYFSETQRNKGNFPGRFSGRQFSNSRSEMNVSTLELGDSALYLCASSLERDYNEQFFGPGTRLTVL.

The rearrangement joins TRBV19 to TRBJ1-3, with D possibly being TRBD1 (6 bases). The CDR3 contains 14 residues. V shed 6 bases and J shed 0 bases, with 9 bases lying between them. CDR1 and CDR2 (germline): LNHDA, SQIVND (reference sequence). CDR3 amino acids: CASRGGSSGNTIYF. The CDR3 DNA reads TGTGCCAGTAGAGGGGGTTCCTCTGGAAACACCATATATTTT. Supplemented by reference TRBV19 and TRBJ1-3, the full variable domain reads DGGITQSPKYLFRKEGQNVTLSCEQNLNHDAMYWYRQDPGQGLRLIYYSQIVNDFQKGDIAEGYSVSREKKESFPLTVTSAQKNPTAFYLCASRGGSSGNTIYFGEGSWLTVV.

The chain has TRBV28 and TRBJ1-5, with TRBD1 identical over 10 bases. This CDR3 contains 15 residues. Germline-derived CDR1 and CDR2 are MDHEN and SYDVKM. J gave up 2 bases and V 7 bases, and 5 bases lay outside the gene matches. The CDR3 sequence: CASISGTGGNQPQHF. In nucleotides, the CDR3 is TGTGCCAGCATTTCCGGGACAGGGGGCAATCAGCCCCAGCATTTT. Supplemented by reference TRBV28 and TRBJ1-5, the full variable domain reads DVKVTQSSRYLVKRTGEKVFLECVQDMDHENMFWYRQDPGLGLRLIYFSYDVKMKEKGDIPEGYSVSREKKERFSLILESASTNQTSMYLCASISGTGGNQPQHFGDGTRLSIL.

As DNA, the CDR3 is TGTGCCAGCACCACGGGACTAGCGGTGCAGTATTTT. Translating gives CASTTGLAVQYF. The rearrangement uses TRBV7-2 and TRBJ2-3; 11 bases are shared with TRBD2. Germline trimming cut 7 bases from V and 11 bases from J; bases unmatched to any gene: 5. CDR3 length: 12 amino acids. Germline assignment: CDR1 SGHTA and CDR2 FQGNSA.

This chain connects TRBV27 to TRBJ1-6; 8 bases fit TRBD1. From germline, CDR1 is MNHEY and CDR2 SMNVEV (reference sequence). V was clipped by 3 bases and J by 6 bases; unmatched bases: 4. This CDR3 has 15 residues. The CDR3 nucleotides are TGTGCCAGCAGTTTTTGGGACAGGCCTAATTCACCCCTCCACTTT. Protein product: CASSFWDRPNSPLHF.

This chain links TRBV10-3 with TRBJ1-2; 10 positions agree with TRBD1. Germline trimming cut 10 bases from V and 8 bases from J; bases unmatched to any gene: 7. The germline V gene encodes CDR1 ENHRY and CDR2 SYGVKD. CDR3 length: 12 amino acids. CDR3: CASRRQGAGYTF. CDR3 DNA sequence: TGTGCCAGCAGACGACAGGGGGCAGGCTACACCTTC.

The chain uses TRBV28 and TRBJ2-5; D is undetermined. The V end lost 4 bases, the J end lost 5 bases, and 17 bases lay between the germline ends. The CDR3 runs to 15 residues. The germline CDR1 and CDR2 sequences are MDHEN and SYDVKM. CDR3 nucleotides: TGTGCCAGCAGTTCCCTCCTATCAAGGGCGGAGACCCAGTACTTC. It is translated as CASSSLLSRAETQYF.

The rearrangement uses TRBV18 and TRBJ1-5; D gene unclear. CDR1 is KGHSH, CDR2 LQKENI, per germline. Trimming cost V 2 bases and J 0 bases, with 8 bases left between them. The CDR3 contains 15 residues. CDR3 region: CASSPTQYSNQPQHF. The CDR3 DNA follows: TGTGCCAGCTCACCAACGCAATATAGCAATCAGCCCCAGCATTTT.

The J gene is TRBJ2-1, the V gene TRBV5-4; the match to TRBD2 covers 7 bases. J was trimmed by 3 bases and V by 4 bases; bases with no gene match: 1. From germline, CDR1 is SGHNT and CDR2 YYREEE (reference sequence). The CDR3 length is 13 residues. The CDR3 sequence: CASSGRGYNEQFF. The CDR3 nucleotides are TGTGCCAGCAGCGGGAGGGGCTACAATGAGCAGTTCTTC.

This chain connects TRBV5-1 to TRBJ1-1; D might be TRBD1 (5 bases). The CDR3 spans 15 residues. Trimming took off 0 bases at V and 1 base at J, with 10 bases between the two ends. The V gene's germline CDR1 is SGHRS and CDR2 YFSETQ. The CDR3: CASSLGGASNTEAFF. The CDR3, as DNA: TGCGCCAGCAGCTTGGGTGGGGCCTCGAACACTGAAGCTTTCTTT.

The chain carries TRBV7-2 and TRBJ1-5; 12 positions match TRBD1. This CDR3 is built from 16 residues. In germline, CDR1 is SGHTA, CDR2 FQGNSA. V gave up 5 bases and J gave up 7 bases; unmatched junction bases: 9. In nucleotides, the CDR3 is TGTGCCAGCAGCGACCGGGACAGGGGGCCCTGGCAGCCCCAGCATTTT. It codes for CASSDRDRGPWQPQHF.

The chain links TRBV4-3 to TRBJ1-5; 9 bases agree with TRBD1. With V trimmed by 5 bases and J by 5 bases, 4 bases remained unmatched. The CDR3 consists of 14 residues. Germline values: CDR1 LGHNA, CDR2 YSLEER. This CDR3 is CASSSGQGYQPQHF. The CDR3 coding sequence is TGCGCCAGCAGCTCAGGACAGGGGTATCAGCCCCAGCATTTT.

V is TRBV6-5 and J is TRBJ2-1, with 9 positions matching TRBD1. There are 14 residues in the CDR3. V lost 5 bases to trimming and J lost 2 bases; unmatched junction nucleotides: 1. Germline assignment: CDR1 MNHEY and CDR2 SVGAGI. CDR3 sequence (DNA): TGTGCCAGCAGTCACAGGGGGCCCTACAATGAGCAGTTCTTC. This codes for CASSHRGPYNEQFF.

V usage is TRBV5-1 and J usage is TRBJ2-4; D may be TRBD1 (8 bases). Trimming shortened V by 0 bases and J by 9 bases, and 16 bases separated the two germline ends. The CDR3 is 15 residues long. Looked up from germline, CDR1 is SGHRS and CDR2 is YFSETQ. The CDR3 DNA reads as TGCGCCAGCAGCTTGGAAGTGACAGGGGAGGGCATTCAGTACTTC. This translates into CASSLEVTGEGIQYF.